The T cell receptor (beta chain) described here comes from a study of technical replicates of blood from a few donors. Sequencing used immunoSEQ multiplex PCR; TCRdb keeps in-frame clones, though not all of them. The sample lists 9,000 to 15,000 clones; around 93% were seen once. CDR1 and CDR2 from the germline V gene are SNHLY and FYNNEI. This CDR3 has 17 residues. Trimming removed 6 bases from V and 2 bases from J; junction bases left unmatched: 11. This clone has just one count. Sample: PBMCs. This clonotype was sampled from a human donor in good health. V usage is TRBV2 and J usage is TRBJ2-3; 10 bases are a match to TRBD2. The CDR3 loop is CASRADTGTSVTDTQYF. CDR3 sequence (DNA): TGTGCCAGCAGAGCGGATACCGGGACTAGCGTCACAGATACGCAGTATTTT.